The TCR beta chain under discussion was sequenced for a study of radiotherapy plus CTLA-4 blockade in lung cancer. Deletions cut 4 bases from V and 12 bases from J, with 16 bases between. Germline CDR1 and CDR2: SGHDT and YYEEEE. This CDR3 has 12 residues. The protocol was immunoSEQ multiplex PCR, while the TCRdb copy is restricted to in-frame clones and leaves out a portion. The table includes roughly 110,000 clones, approximately 80% detected once. This receptor was taken from a human donor with non-small cell lung cancer that progressed on radiotherapy plus ipilimumab. Some clones in this sample may be carry-over from other donors' samples. The chain uses TRBV5-6 and TRBJ1-2; TRBD1 might be the D (6 bases). Sample: peripheral blood, taken from a patient treated with radiotherapy plus ipilimumab. The DNA for the CDR3 is TGTGCCAGCAGCCTCTGGACAGCCGATAACACCTTC. Protein: CASSLWTADNTF.